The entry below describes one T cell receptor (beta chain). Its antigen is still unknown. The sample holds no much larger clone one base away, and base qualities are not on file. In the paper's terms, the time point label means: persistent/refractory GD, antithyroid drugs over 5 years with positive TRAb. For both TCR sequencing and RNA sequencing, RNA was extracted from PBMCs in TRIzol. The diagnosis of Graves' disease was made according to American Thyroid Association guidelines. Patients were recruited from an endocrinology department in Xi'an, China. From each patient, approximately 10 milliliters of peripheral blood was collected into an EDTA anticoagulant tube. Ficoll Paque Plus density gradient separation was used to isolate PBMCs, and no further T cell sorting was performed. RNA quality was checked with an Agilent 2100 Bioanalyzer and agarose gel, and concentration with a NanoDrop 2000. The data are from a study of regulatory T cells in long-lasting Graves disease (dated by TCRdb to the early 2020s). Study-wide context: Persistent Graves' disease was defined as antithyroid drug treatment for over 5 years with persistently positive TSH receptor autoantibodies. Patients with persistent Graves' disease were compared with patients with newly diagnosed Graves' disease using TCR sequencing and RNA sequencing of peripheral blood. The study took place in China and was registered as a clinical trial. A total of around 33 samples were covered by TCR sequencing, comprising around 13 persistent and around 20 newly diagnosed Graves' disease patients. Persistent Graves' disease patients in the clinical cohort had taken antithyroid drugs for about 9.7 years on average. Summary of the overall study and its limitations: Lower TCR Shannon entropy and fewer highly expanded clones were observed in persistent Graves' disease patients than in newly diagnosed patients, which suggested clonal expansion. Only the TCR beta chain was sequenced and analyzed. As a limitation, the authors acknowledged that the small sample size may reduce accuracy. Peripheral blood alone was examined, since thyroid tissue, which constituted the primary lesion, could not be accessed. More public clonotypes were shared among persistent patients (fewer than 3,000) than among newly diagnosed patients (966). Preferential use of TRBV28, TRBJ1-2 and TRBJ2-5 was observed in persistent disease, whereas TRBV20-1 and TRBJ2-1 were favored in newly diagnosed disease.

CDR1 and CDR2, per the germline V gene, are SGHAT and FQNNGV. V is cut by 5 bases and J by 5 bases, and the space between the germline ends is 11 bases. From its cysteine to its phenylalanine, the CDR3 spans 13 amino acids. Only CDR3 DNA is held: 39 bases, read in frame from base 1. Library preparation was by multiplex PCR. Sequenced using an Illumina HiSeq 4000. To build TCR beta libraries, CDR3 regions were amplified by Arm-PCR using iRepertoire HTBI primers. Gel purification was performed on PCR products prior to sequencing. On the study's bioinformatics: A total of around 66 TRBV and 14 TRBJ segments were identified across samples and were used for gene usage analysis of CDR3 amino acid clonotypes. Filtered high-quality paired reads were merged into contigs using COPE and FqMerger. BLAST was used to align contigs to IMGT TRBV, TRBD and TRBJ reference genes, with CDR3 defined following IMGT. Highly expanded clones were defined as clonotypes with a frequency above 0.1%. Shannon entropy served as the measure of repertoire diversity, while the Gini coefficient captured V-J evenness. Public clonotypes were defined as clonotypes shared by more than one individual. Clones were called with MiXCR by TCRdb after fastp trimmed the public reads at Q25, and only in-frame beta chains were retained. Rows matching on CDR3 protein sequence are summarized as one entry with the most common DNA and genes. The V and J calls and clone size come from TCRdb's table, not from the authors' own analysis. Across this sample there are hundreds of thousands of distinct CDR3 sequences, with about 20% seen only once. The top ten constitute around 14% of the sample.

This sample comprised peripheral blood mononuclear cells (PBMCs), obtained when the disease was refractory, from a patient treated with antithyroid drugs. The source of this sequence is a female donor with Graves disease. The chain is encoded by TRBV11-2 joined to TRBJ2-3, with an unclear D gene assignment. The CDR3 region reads CASSPDLGDTQYF. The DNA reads TGTGCCAGCAGCCCCGATCTCGGAGATACGCAGTATTTT.